Listed below are T cell receptor beta chains from one sample, sequenced in a study of control samples from healthy donors and cancer patients. The protocol was immunoSEQ multiplex PCR, while the TCRdb copy is restricted to in-frame clones and leaves out a portion. The data hold about 85,000 clones, with 70% to 90% observed a single time. The specimen sequenced was blood. The source of these receptors is a woman aged 55-69 years in good health. Both conserved end residues are part of each CDR3. Fields, in order: V gene, J gene, D gene, clone size, CDR3 protein, CDR3 DNA. A D gene is named only where the DNA matches it firmly. Some rows mark clone size as missing; the rest say once, few, many or name a class of expanded clone.

TRBV27	TRBJ2-3	NA	NA	CASRRQGGADTQYF	TGTGCCAGCAGAAGACAGGGAGGGGCGGATACGCAGTATTTT
TRBV7-8	TRBJ2-5	TRBD2	NA	CASSLAGLAGERIETQYF	TGTGCCAGCAGCTTAGCCGGACTAGCGGGAGAGAGGATAGAGACCCAGTACTTC
TRBV7-9	TRBJ1-2	TRBD1	NA	CASSPNRGVNYGYTF	TGTGCCAGCAGCCCGAACAGGGGGGTGAACTATGGCTACACCTTC
TRBV25-1	TRBJ2-7	NA	NA	CASSKVFSYEQYF	TGTGCCAGCAGTAAGGTGTTCTCCTACGAGCAGTACTTC
TRBV28	TRBJ1-5	NA	NA	CASHAQHQPQHF	TGTGCCAGCCACGCACAGCATCAGCCCCAGCATTTT
TRBV3-1/TRBV3-2	TRBJ1-4	NA	NA	CASSPYVGKLFF	TGTGCCAGCAGCCCCTACGTTGGAAAACTGTTTTTT
TRBV6-5	TRBJ2-3	TRBD2	once	CASSSPTSGVGTQYF	TGTGCCAGCAGTTCCCCGACTAGCGGGGTTGGTACGCAGTATTTT
TRBV12-5	TRBJ2-7	NA	NA	CASGQRLGLSTYEQYF	TGTGCTAGTGGCCAACGCCTCGGACTTTCCACCTACGAGCAGTACTTC
TRBV10-3	TRBJ1-1	NA	NA	CAISEVELNTEAFF	TGTGCCATCAGTGAGGTGGAGCTGAACACTGAAGCTTTCTTT
TRBV21-1	TRBJ1-5	NA	once	CANTRRGQESNQPQHF	TGTGCCAACACACGAAGGGGACAGGAGAGCAATCAGCCCCAGCATTTT
TRBV20-1	TRBJ1-1	NA	NA	CSASQASDTEAFF	TGCAGTGCTAGTCAAGCGTCGGACACTGAAGCTTTCTTT
TRBV6-2/TRBV6-3	TRBJ1-5	NA	few	CASSAHTTSRHQPQHF	TGTGCCAGCAGTGCCCATACGACGTCTCGGCATCAGCCCCAGCATTTT
TRBV5-1	TRBJ1-1	NA	NA	CASSFQTGLNTEAFF	TGCGCCAGCAGCTTTCAGACAGGCCTGAACACTGAAGCTTTCTTT
TRBV15	TRBJ2-7	TRBD1	NA	CATSTDRGYEQYF	TGTGCCACCAGCACGGACAGGGGCTACGAGCAGTACTTC
TRBV12-3/TRBV12-4	TRBJ2-7	TRBD1	NA	CASGARQGYEQYF	TGTGCCAGCGGGGCCCGACAGGGCTACGAGCAGTACTTC
TRBV28	TRBJ2-7	NA	NA	CASSLQVVLSYEQYF	TGTGCCAGCAGTTTACAGGTGGTACTCTCCTACGAGCAGTACTTC
TRBV19	TRBJ1-5	NA	NA	CASADHSNQPQHF	TGTGCCAGTGCAGACCATAGCAATCAGCCCCAGCATTTT
TRBV7-2	TRBJ2-7	TRBD2	NA	CASGGGRSAYEQYF	TGTGCCTCGGGGGGCGGGAGGTCCGCCTACGAGCAGTACTTC
TRBV11-2	TRBJ2-3	NA	NA	CASSLDLTDTQYF	TGTGCCAGCAGCTTAGATTTGACAGATACGCAGTATTTT
TRBV3-1/TRBV3-2	TRBJ2-2	NA	NA	CASSQTSTGELFF	TGTGCCAGCAGCCAAACAAGCACCGGGGAGCTGTTTTTT
TRBV9	TRBJ1-1	NA	few	CASSPGWGVWAFF	TGTGCCAGCAGCCCCGGGTGGGGTGTTTGGGCTTTCTTT
TRBV25-1	TRBJ2-1	TRBD1	NA	CASSPEIRAQGDNEQFF	TGTGCCAGCAGCCCTGAGATCCGGGCCCAGGGGGACAATGAGCAGTTCTTC
TRBV28	TRBJ2-3	TRBD2	NA	CASSRGLAGGRKRDTQYF	TGTGCCAGCAGCCGAGGACTAGCGGGGGGGCGGAAGAGAGATACGCAGTATTTT
TRBV7-3	TRBJ1-5	TRBD1	once	CASSLQGGNQPQHF	TGTGCCAGCAGCTTACAGGGGGGCAATCAGCCCCAGCATTTT
TRBV7-9	TRBJ2-5	NA	NA	CASSPRRWSAGAQETQYF	TGTGCCAGCAGCCCCCGGAGGTGGTCGGCGGGGGCCCAAGAGACCCAGTACTTC
TRBV6-5	TRBJ1-2	NA	NA	CASRDSANYGYTF	TGTGCCAGCAGGGATTCCGCGAACTATGGCTACACCTTC
TRBV3-1/TRBV3-2	TRBJ1-1	NA	NA	CASSQGVLAFF	TGTGCCAGCAGCCAAGGAGTTCTGGCTTTCTTT
TRBV5-1	TRBJ1-4	TRBD1	NA	CASSNRPGQGNEKLFF	TGCGCCAGCAGCAACCGTCCGGGACAGGGGAATGAAAAACTGTTTTTT
TRBV6-6	TRBJ1-2	NA	NA	CASSSDRSFNYGYTF	TGTGCCAGCAGCTCAGACAGGTCCTTTAACTATGGCTACACCTTC
TRBV5-1	TRBJ1-1	TRBD1	once	CASSLAGQGTEAFF	TGCGCCAGCAGCTTGGCCGGACAGGGAACTGAAGCTTTCTTT
TRBV18	TRBJ1-1	NA	NA	CASSPRQLNTEAFF	TGTGCCAGCTCGCCCCGACAGTTGAACACTGAAGCTTTCTTT
TRBV29-1	TRBJ2-5	TRBD2	NA	CSVDVAGRETQYF	TGCAGCGTTGACGTAGCGGGACGGGAGACCCAGTACTTC
TRBV3-1/TRBV3-2	TRBJ2-7	NA	NA	CASSHTSSYEQYF	TGTGCCAGCAGCCACACGAGCTCCTACGAGCAGTACTTC
TRBV7-2	TRBJ1-2	NA	NA	CASSLNGQPHGYTF	TGTGCCAGCAGCTTAAACGGACAGCCGCACGGCTACACCTTC
TRBV28	TRBJ2-1	TRBD1	few	CASSFGDRGRYNEQFF	TGTGCCAGCAGTTTCGGGGACAGGGGGAGATACAATGAGCAGTTCTTC
TRBV7-9	TRBJ1-3	NA	NA	CASSKTGVGNTIYF	TGTGCCAGCAGTAAGACAGGAGTTGGAAACACCATATATTTT
TRBV6-4	TRBJ2-3	NA	NA	CASSRSVSTDTQYF	TGTGCCAGCAGCCGAAGCGTGAGCACAGATACGCAGTATTTT
TRBV5-8	TRBJ2-3	TRBD1	NA	CASSWVVDRSTDTQYF	TGTGCCAGCAGTTGGGTCGTGGACAGGAGCACAGATACGCAGTATTTT
TRBV20-1	TRBJ2-7	TRBD2	NA	CSASLGLGSGSYEQYF	TGCAGTGCTAGTTTGGGTCTCGGTAGCGGGTCCTACGAGCAGTACTTC
TRBV7-9	TRBJ2-3	NA	NA	CASSPNWGVADTQYF	TGTGCCAGCAGCCCAAACTGGGGCGTCGCAGATACGCAGTATTTT
TRBV5-3	TRBJ2-2	TRBD1	NA	CARSRDRDTGELFF	TGTGCCAGAAGCCGGGACAGAGACACCGGGGAGCTGTTTTTT
TRBV7-2	TRBJ2-7	NA	NA	CASSPRQVHSYEQYF	TGTGCCAGCAGCCCGCGACAGGTCCACTCCTACGAGCAGTACTTC
TRBV4-3	TRBJ2-5	NA	NA	CASSQGTMAEETQYF	TGCGCCAGCAGCCAAGGTACTATGGCGGAAGAGACCCAGTACTTC
TRBV9	TRBJ2-3	TRBD2	NA	CASSVDRGGRSTDTQYF	TGTGCCAGCAGCGTAGATAGGGGCGGGAGGAGCACAGATACGCAGTATTTT
TRBV27	TRBJ2-7	NA	NA	CARTYLGGRKGSDEQYF	TGTGCCAGAACGTACCTCGGAGGGCGAAAAGGGTCTGACGAGCAGTACTTC
TRBV5-4	TRBJ2-3	NA	NA	CASSFPADTQYF	TGTGCCAGCAGCTTCCCGGCAGATACGCAGTATTTT